This paragraph covers one T cell receptor (beta chain) sequence. Its antigen is currently unknown. The germline V gene encodes CDR1 SGHTA and CDR2 FQGNSA. V was clipped by 5 bases and J by 1 base; unmatched bases: 6. The length of the CDR3 is 17 residues. Making use of molecular barcodes, quantitative 5'-RACE generated TCR beta libraries. TCRdb analysed the 5' RACE reads with MiXCR anew, one entry per CDR3 protein. The data show about 220,000 distinct CDR3 sequences, with about 11% seen just once and approximately 20% held by the top ten. The source of the sample is a study of CD8 T cells in ankylosing spondylitis. Study results and limitations: Significantly higher representation of disease-linked clones was reported for matched ankylosing spondylitis synovial fluid. Reactive arthritis synovial fluid and blood were previously reported to contain some motif variants. What appeared characteristic of ankylosing spondylitis blood was a TCR beta motif of several highly homologous variants.

This rearrangement joins TRBV7-2 to TRBJ2-1, with 12 bases lining up with TRBD2. Source material: blood, either unsorted or a sorted T cell fraction (not recorded which). The TCR sequence derives from a male donor with ankylosing spondylitis or in good health (not recorded which). CDR3 in DNA: TGTGCCAGCAGCCCCCCTGGACTAGCGGGGTCCTACAATGAGCAGTTCTTC. It translates to CASSPPGLAGSYNEQFF.